The 16 T cell receptor beta chains presented below share a single source sample, sequenced in a study of cytomegalovirus exposure and HLA in healthy donors (dated by TCRdb to about 2017). The library was prepared using the immunoSEQ multiplex PCR assay. The multiplex PCR relied on a mix of 60 forward primers for TCR Vbeta segments and 13 reverse primers for TCR Jbeta segments. TCRdb holds this immuneACCESS table with in-frame rearrangements only. Some clones are missing; in checked studies, unresolved V genes explain under half, and the rest has no known cause. Across this sample there are under 150,000 clones, with around 83% seen only once. About 3.8% of the sample rests with the top ten. Sequencing used PBMCs. The source is a man in his forties in good health and CMV-seropositive.

This chain connects TRBV5-6 to TRBJ1-1; 8 nucleotides align to TRBD1. V lost 3 bases, J lost 5 bases, and 9 bases stayed unmatched. The CDR3 runs 15 residues. The germline CDR1 and CDR2 sequences are SGHDT and YYEEEE. CDR3 residues: CASSWTGPGLTEAFF. The CDR3 nucleotides read TGTGCCAGCAGCTGGACAGGGCCCGGACTTACTGAAGCTTTCTTT. Variable domain in full (rest from reference TRBV5-6 and TRBJ1-1): DAGVTQSPTHLIKTRGQQVTLRCSPKSGHDTVSWYQQALGQGPQFIFQYYEEEERQRGNFPDRFSGHQFPNYSSELNVNALLLGDSALYLCASSWTGPGLTEAFFGQGTRLTVV.

The rearrangement joins TRBV10-3 to TRBJ1-2, with 7 nucleotides matching TRBD1. Germline lookup yields CDR1 ENHRY and CDR2 SYGVKD. The CDR3 loop spans 13 amino acids. With V trimmed by 5 bases and J by 4 bases, 4 bases remained unmatched. This CDR3 is CAISTGVSYGYTF. The CDR3, as DNA: TGTGCCATCAGTACAGGGGTCAGCTATGGCTACACCTTC.

This clone was detected only once. Relative to the germline gene, one junction end is altered; a read error may explain this. Other DNA sequences in the sample encode the same CDR3. This rearrangement joins TRBV7-9 to TRBJ1-1; no firm D call. This CDR3 spans 16 amino acids. Per the germline V gene, CDR1 is SEHNR and CDR2 is FQNEAQ (reference sequence). CDR3 DNA sequence: TGCGCCAGCAGCTTACTGGGGTCGGGAGTAGTCACTGAAGCTTTCTTT. Residues: CASSLLGSGVVTEAFF.

This sequence joins TRBV30 and TRBJ1-2; D may be TRBD1 (5 bases). The CDR3 covers 14 residues. V gave up 0 bases and J gave up 5 bases, with 13 bases separating them. Germline V gives CDR1 GTSNPN, CDR2 SVGIG (reference sequence). The CDR3 here is CAWSVGGKVYGYTF. The CDR3 nucleotides are TGTGCCTGGAGTGTCGGGGGGAAGGTTTATGGCTACACCTTC. The full variable domain, in which reference TRBV30 and TRBJ1-2 provide the parts outside the CDR3, is SQTIHQWPATLVQPVGSPLSLECTVEGTSNPNLYWYRQAAGRGLQLLFYSVGIGQISSEVPQNLSASRPQDRQFILSSKKLLLSDSGFYLCAWSVGGKVYGYTFGSGTRLTVV.

The gene calls are TRBV7-2 and TRBJ1-5, with TRBD1 matching over 7 bases. V was pared by 3 bases and J by 1 base, with 3 bases of the junction left unmatched. The CDR3 covers 15 residues. The germline V gene encodes CDR1 SGHTA and CDR2 FQGNSA. CDR3 sequence: CASSFRQGSNQPQHF. The CDR3 region has the DNA TGTGCCAGCAGCTTCCGACAGGGAAGCAATCAGCCCCAGCATTTT.

The chain is built from TRBV4-3 and TRBJ1-1; D is undetermined. Looked up from germline, CDR1 is LGHNA and CDR2 is YSLEER. This CDR3 region has 13 residues. Trimming pared 2 bases from V and 6 bases from J, leaving 10 bases between. In nucleotides, the CDR3 is TGCGCCAGCAGCCAAAAGTGGCTTTCTGAAGCTTTCTTT. This sequence encodes CASSQKWLSEAFF.

The chain has TRBV21-1 and TRBJ2-3; the DNA was not used to check the table's D call, TRBD2. TRBV21-1 is described as a pseudogene. The length of the CDR3 is 17 residues. The CDR3 protein is CASSKVGTSGGIYTQYF. The CDR3 DNA reads TGTGCCAGCAGCAAAGTAGGGACTAGCGGGGGAATCTATACGCAGTATTTT.

This chain joins TRBV9 and TRBJ2-7, with 7 bases that match TRBD1. The CDR3 covers 16 residues. Germline V gene sequence: CDR1 SGDLS, CDR2 YYNGEE. The junction had 16 bases not matched to a gene; V was cut back by 4 bases and J by 6 bases. DNA of the CDR3: TGTGCCAGCAGCACACAGGGGATGCCTACGATTGGCGAGCAGTACTTC. Amino acids: CASSTQGMPTIGEQYF.

This chain connects TRBV19 to TRBJ1-5, with 10 bases aligning to TRBD1. CDR1 is LNHDA, CDR2 SQIVND, per germline (reference sequence). Trimming removed 5 bases from V and 6 bases from J; junction bases left unmatched: 10. This CDR3 is built from 16 residues. The CDR3 protein is CASSPWTGGMGQPQHF. CDR3 bases: TGTGCCAGTAGTCCCTGGACAGGGGGGATGGGTCAGCCCCAGCATTTT. The full variable domain, rest sourced from reference TRBV19 and TRBJ1-5, is DGGITQSPKYLFRKEGQNVTLSCEQNLNHDAMYWYRQDPGQGLRLIYYSQIVNDFQKGDIAEGYSVSREKKESFPLTVTSAQKNPTAFYLCASSPWTGGMGQPQHFGDGTRLSIL.

The rearrangement links TRBV29-1 to TRBJ1-4, with D unresolved. There are 11 residues in the CDR3. Germline V gives CDR1 SQVTM, CDR2 ANQGSEA. V was clipped by 4 bases and J by 4 bases, with 4 bases between them. Written as DNA, the CDR3 is TGCAGCGTTGGTTATAATGAAAAACTGTTTTTT. As protein: CSVGYNEKLFF. The full variable domain, rest sourced from reference TRBV29-1 and TRBJ1-4, is SAVISQKPSRDICQRGTSLTIQCQVDSQVTMMFWYRQQPGQSLTLIATANQGSEATYESGFVIDKFPISRPNLTFSTLTVSNMSPEDSSIYLCSVGYNEKLFFGSGTQLSVL.

The V gene is TRBV27, the J gene TRBJ1-1; the D gene is possibly TRBD1 (5 bases). V lost 8 bases, J lost 1 base, and 11 bases lay in between. Germline-derived CDR1 and CDR2 are MNHEY and SMNVEV (reference sequence). CDR3 length: 13 amino acids. The CDR3 region is CASSPTGNTEAFF. CDR3 in DNA: TGTGCCAGCTCCCCAACAGGGAACACTGAAGCTTTCTTT.

This clone was seen a few times. The chain combines TRBV6-6 with TRBJ1-1; 8 bases align to TRBD1. The junction had 11 bases not matched to a gene; V was cut back by 4 bases and J by 4 bases. Germline CDR1 is MNHNY and CDR2 is SVGAGI (reference sequence). The CDR3 has 16 residues. CDR3 amino acids: CASSFGQGRGGTEAFF. The CDR3, as DNA: TGTGCCAGCAGTTTCGGACAGGGCCGAGGTGGCACTGAAGCTTTCTTT.

The DNA for the CDR3 is TGCGCCAGCAGCATTGGGGGACATTGGGCGGGTAATGAAAAACTGTTTTTT. This gives the protein CASSIGGHWAGNEKLFF. This sequence joins TRBV5-1 and TRBJ1-4; D is perhaps TRBD1 (6 bases). The CDR3 extends over 17 amino acids. The germline V gene has CDR1 SGHRS and CDR2 YFSETQ. V was trimmed by 4 bases and J by 4 bases, leaving 20 bases between them.

This clone has a single count. J is TRBJ2-2 and V is TRBV5-1; D is undetermined. Germline CDR1 and CDR2: SGHRS and YFSETQ. The V end was cut by 4 bases, the J end by 2 bases, with 12 bases between. The CDR3 is 15 amino acids. CDR3 DNA: TGCGCCAGCAGCCCCGATCCGAGAAACACCGGGGAGCTGTTTTTT. Protein sequence: CASSPDPRNTGELFF. Variable domain in full (rest from reference TRBV5-1 and TRBJ2-2): KAGVTQTPRYLIKTRGQQVTLSCSPISGHRSVSWYQQTPGQGLQFLFEYFSETQRNKGNFPGRFSGRQFSNSRSEMNVSTLELGDSALYLCASSPDPRNTGELFFGEGSRLTVL.

The chain links TRBV5-1 to TRBJ1-3, with D perhaps TRBD1 (6 bases). The CDR3 runs 15 residues. Germline values: CDR1 SGHRS, CDR2 YFSETQ. V was clipped by 1 base and J by 2 bases, with 10 bases between them. CDR3 sequence reads: CASSLKQGPGNTIYF. CDR3 DNA sequence: TGCGCCAGCAGCTTGAAACAGGGTCCTGGAAACACCATATATTTT.

This clone was counted at least ten times. V usage is TRBV27 and J usage is TRBJ2-7; TRBD1 aligns across 10 bases. Per germline, CDR1 MNHEY and CDR2 SMNVEV (reference sequence). CDR3 length equals 17 residues. The V gene end was trimmed by 6 bases and the J gene end by 3 bases; junction bases not matched to a gene: 14. The CDR3 sequence: CASRPGQGSALFYEQYF. As DNA, the CDR3 is TGTGCCAGCAGGCCGGGACAGGGGTCTGCCCTCTTCTACGAGCAGTACTTC.